These 10 T cell receptor beta chains were sequenced from one sample in a study of T-cell memory formation after mild COVID-19. TCRdb re-analysed the 5' RACE reads in MiXCR, keeping a single row per CDR3 protein. The sample carries about 270,000 distinct CDR3 sequences, less than 20% recorded once. Sequenced material: PBMCs or a T cell subset sorted from them (not recorded which). The receptors derive from an adult woman who had mild COVID-19 (a few samples of this study predate the infection). Cell type and time point are not known.

The chain employs TRBV6-1 and TRBJ1-2; a possible D gene is TRBD1 (6 bases). Per germline, CDR1 MNHNS and CDR2 SASEGT. The CDR3 loop spans 15 amino acids. The ends were cut back, 8 bases at V and 3 bases at J, with 19 bases in the middle. CDR3 DNA: TGTGCCAGCTCAGAAAGCTGGACAGAAGACTATGGCTACACCTTC. Translation gives CASSESWTEDYGYTF.

This clonotype has a handful of counts. The chain is built from TRBV12-3 or TRBV12-4 and TRBJ2-1; TRBD2 agrees at 9 bases. Trimming took 5 bases from V and 6 from J; bases not matched to a gene: 14. CDR3 size: 17 residues. CDR3 protein: CASSAPPLSGGRNEQFF. The CDR3 DNA sequence: TGTGCCAGCAGTGCCCCCCCGTTGAGCGGGGGGCGCAATGAGCAGTTCTTC.

The chain is built from TRBV6-5 and TRBJ1-5; D gene unclear. The CDR3 extends over 16 amino acids. The germline gives CDR1 MNHEY, CDR2 SVGAGI. With 2 bases removed from V and 5 bases from J, the gap between germline ends came to 16 bases. The CDR3 DNA sequence: TGTGCCAGCAGTTACCGTGGTAGCTTTGGGGATCAGCCCCAGCATTTT. This encodes CASSYRGSFGDQPQHF.

This clonotype was recorded only once. This rearrangement joins TRBV9 to TRBJ2-3; 12 nucleotides agree with TRBD2. The V gene end was trimmed by 5 bases and the J gene end by 6 bases; junction bases not matched to a gene: 7. The CDR3 is 15 residues long. Germline V gene data show CDR1 as SGDLS and CDR2 as YYNGEE. The CDR3 nucleotides are TGTGCCAGCAGAGTACAAGGACTAGCGGGGGATACGCAGTATTTT. Its translation is CASRVQGLAGDTQYF.

This clonotype was seen many times. As DNA, the CDR3 is TGTGCCAGCAGCTCTAGCGGGAGGGCCTACAATGAGCAGTTCTTC. Its protein is CASSSSGRAYNEQFF. The V and J genes are TRBV7-9 and TRBJ2-1; TRBD2 aligns across 12 bases. Germline CDR1 reads SEHNR; CDR2 reads FQNEAQ (reference sequence). V lost 4 bases and J lost 2; bases outside the gene matches: 0. This CDR3 comprises 15 residues.

This clonotype occurred a few times. V is TRBV2 and J is TRBJ2-5, with 13 bases aligning to TRBD2. The CDR3 totals 15 residues. Germline loops: CDR1 SNHLY, CDR2 FYNNEI. The ends lost 5 bases at V and 5 bases at J; junction bases unmatched: 5. CDR3 in DNA: TGTGCCAGCAGTACGACTAGCGGGAGGTTCGAGACCCAGTACTTC. Encoded protein: CASSTTSGRFETQYF.

The rearrangement uses TRBV11-3 and TRBJ2-3, with no clear D. CDR1 and CDR2 from the germline V gene are SGHNT and YENEEA. The CDR3 extends over 14 amino acids. Trimming removed 2 bases from V and 3 bases from J, with 9 bases in between. Here the CDR3 reads CASSLSPPTDTQYF. DNA of the CDR3: TGTGCCAGCAGCTTATCACCCCCAACAGATACGCAGTATTTT.

A remark on this clonotype: One junction end does not reproduce the germline sequence, and a read error may be involved. The chain's CDR3 is CASSLVGKQETQYF. The CDR3, as DNA: TGTGCTAGCAGCTTAGTAGGAAAGCAAGAGACCCAGTACTTC. The chain has TRBV7-7 and TRBJ2-5; D unresolved. The CDR3 loop spans 14 amino acids. Looked up from germline, CDR1 is SSHAT and CDR2 is FNYEAQ (reference sequence).

V usage is TRBV20-1 and J usage is TRBJ2-1, with D uncertain. Trimming cost V 3 bases and J 4 bases, with 10 bases left between them. The CDR3 runs 13 residues. The germline V gene encodes CDR1 DFQATT and CDR2 SNEGSKA (reference sequence). CDR3 DNA sequence: TGCAGTGCTAGGAGGCATAAGTACAATGAGCAGTTCTTC. It encodes CSARRHKYNEQFF.

This clonotype was counted between two and nine times. The chain couples TRBV24-1 to TRBJ2-1, with a tentative D call TRBD2 (6 bases). CDR1 and CDR2 (germline): KGHDR, SFDVKD. CDR3 length: 14 residues. V lost 4 bases and J 5 bases, leaving 11 bases between the germline ends. The CDR3 region is CATSDPGRDNEQFF. In DNA, the CDR3 is TGTGCCACCAGTGACCCCGGGAGAGACAATGAGCAGTTCTTC.